These 21 T cell receptor beta chains were all obtained from the same sample, sequenced in a study of T cells after yellow fever vaccination. Each CDR3 protein gets one entry after TCRdb re-called the 5' RACE reads with MiXCR. This table holds about 320,000 distinct CDR3 sequences, approximately 13% found once. The sample in question was CD4+ T cells sorted from PBMCs, obtained 15 days after the yellow fever booster vaccination. The receptor source for this set is a man aged 18-30 years who received the YFV17D yellow fever vaccine.

The J gene is TRBJ2-1, the V gene TRBV20-1; 7 nucleotides line up with TRBD2. The V gene end was trimmed by 5 bases and the J gene end by 3 bases; junction bases not matched to a gene: 7. CDR1 and CDR2 from the germline V gene are DFQATT and SNEGSKA (reference sequence). CDR3 length: 14 residues. The CDR3 reads CSAGGGRGYNEQFF. The CDR3 DNA follows: TGCAGTGCTGGGGGGGGACGAGGCTACAATGAGCAGTTCTTC.

The gene calls are TRBV11-2 and TRBJ1-5; D may be TRBD1 (5 bases). Trimming took 5 bases from V and 7 from J, leaving 12 bases between them. This CDR3 is 13 amino acids long. Per germline, CDR1 SGHAT and CDR2 FQNNGV. The CDR3 loop is CASSQNRGQPQHF. DNA of the CDR3: TGTGCCAGCAGCCAGAACCGGGGGCAGCCCCAGCATTTT.

In this sample, this clonotype turned up a few times. The chain carries TRBV19 and TRBJ2-4; the match to TRBD1 covers 9 bases. Per the germline V gene, CDR1 is LNHDA and CDR2 is SQIVND (reference sequence). CDR3 length: 17 amino acids. The V segment lost 5 bases and the J segment 7 bases; nucleotides outside the gene matches: 15. The CDR3, as DNA: TGTGCCAGTAGTCTTGGACAGGGGACCCCGAGGTGGAACATTCAGTACTTC. It translates to CASSLGQGTPRWNIQYF.

The V gene is TRBV6-5, the J gene TRBJ1-1; 7 nucleotides agree with TRBD1. J lost 7 bases, V lost 6 bases, and 2 bases had no gene match. In germline, CDR1 is MNHEY, CDR2 SVGAGI. This CDR3 is 11 amino acids long. Here the CDR3 reads CASSRTGEAFF. In nucleotides, the CDR3 is TGTGCCAGCAGCCGGACAGGTGAAGCTTTCTTT.

The chain couples TRBV9 to TRBJ2-3; 9 bases line up with TRBD2. Trimming took 3 bases from V and 7 from J; bases not matched to a gene: 12. Germline assignment: CDR1 SGDLS and CDR2 YYNGEE. This CDR3 has 16 amino acids. CDR3 DNA: TGTGCCAGCAGCGCCTCTAGCGGGACCTCCCCGAATACGCAGTATTTT. Amino acid sequence: CASSASSGTSPNTQYF. Supplemented by reference TRBV9 and TRBJ2-3, the full variable domain reads DSGVTQTPKHLITATGQRVTLRCSPRSGDLSVYWYQQSLDQGLQFLIQYYNGEERAKGNILERFSAQQFPDLHSELNLSSLELGDSALYFCASSASSGTSPNTQYFGPGTRLTVL.

V usage is TRBV5-5 and J usage is TRBJ1-5, with D hard to call. CDR1 SGHKS and CDR2 YYEKEE come from the germline V gene (reference sequence). The CDR3 totals 16 residues. The V end was cut by 0 bases, the J end by 4 bases, with 14 bases between. The CDR3 here is CASSLDPGIGNQPQHF. CDR3 in DNA: TGTGCCAGCAGCTTGGATCCGGGTATAGGTAATCAGCCCCAGCATTTT. The entire variable domain, with the rest obtained from reference TRBV5-5 and TRBJ1-5, is as follows: DAGVTQSPTHLIKTRGQQVTLRCSPISGHKSVSWYQQVLGQGPQFIFQYYEKEERGRGNFPDRFSARQFPNYSSELNVNALLLGDSALYLCASSLDPGIGNQPQHFGDGTRLSIL.

The sample holds a few counts of this clonotype. This rearrangement joins TRBV5-6 to TRBJ2-5; 7 bases align to TRBD1. Germline lookup yields CDR1 SGHDT and CDR2 YYEEEE. This CDR3 region has 15 residues. Trimming took 2 bases from V and 0 from J; bases not matched to a gene: 4. CDR3 DNA: TGTGCCAGCAGCTTCTGGACAGGACACCAAGAGACCCAGTACTTC. Translating gives CASSFWTGHQETQYF.

The chain joins TRBV2 to TRBJ2-7; perhaps TRBD2 as D (6 bases). V dropped 6 bases and J dropped 2 bases, with 11 bases sitting between them. CDR3 size: 13 residues. Looked up from germline, CDR1 is SNHLY and CDR2 is FYNNEI. The CDR3 loop is CASRRDRPYEQYF. The CDR3 region has the DNA TGTGCCAGCAGGCGGGACCGACCCTACGAGCAGTACTTC. Using reference TRBV2 and TRBJ2-7 for the parts outside the CDR3, the full variable domain is EPEVTQTPSHQVTQMGQEVILRCVPISNHLYFYWYRQILGQKVEFLVSFYNNEISEKSEIFDDQFSVERPDGSNFTLKIRSTKLEDSAMYFCASRRDRPYEQYFGPGTRLTVT.

V gene TRBV3-1 combines with J gene TRBJ2-2; D is unclear. This CDR3 has 12 residues. Germline-derived CDR1 and CDR2 are LGHDT and YNNKEL (reference sequence). V gave up 4 bases and J gave up 3 bases, with 3 bases separating them. The CDR3 region has the DNA TGTGCCAGCAGCCGTCACACCGGGGAGCTGTTTTTT. Its translation is CASSRHTGELFF.

For the CDR3, the DNA is TGTGCCAGCAGTTACTCTGTAGGCCTAGCTTATACGCAGTATTTT. It specifies CASSYSVGLAYTQYF. The rearrangement links TRBV6-5 to TRBJ2-3; the D gene is possibly TRBD2 (5 bases). Trimming took off 0 bases at V and 7 bases at J, with 14 bases between the two ends. CDR3 size: 15 residues. CDR1 is MNHEY and CDR2 is SVGAGI in the germline V gene.

The table lists this clonotype with a few counts. The chain is built from TRBV7-6 and TRBJ2-5; TRBD1 agrees at 7 bases. CDR1 SGHVS and CDR2 FNYEAQ come from the germline V gene. The CDR3 is made up of 14 amino acids. V dropped 3 bases and J dropped 5; count of bases not matched to a gene: 6. The CDR3 is CASSFRGGRETQYF. In DNA form, the CDR3 reads TGTGCCAGCAGCTTTAGAGGGGGCCGCGAGACCCAGTACTTC.

This clonotype was seen only a few times. The J gene is TRBJ2-7, the V gene TRBV5-1, with D maybe TRBD1 (5 bases). The CDR3 loop spans 13 amino acids. V lost 4 bases and J 0 bases, leaving 8 bases between the germline ends. Germline CDR1 and CDR2: SGHRS and YFSETQ. CDR3 region: CASSDSSSYEQYF. The CDR3 DNA is TGCGCCAGCAGCGACAGCAGCTCCTACGAGCAGTACTTC.

This clonotype was seen a handful of times. This chain links TRBV7-3 with TRBJ1-1, with D unresolved. The length of the CDR3 is 13 residues. Per the germline V gene, CDR1 is SGHTA and CDR2 is FQGTGA. The V gene lost 4 bases and the J gene lost 4 bases, with 10 bases spanning the gap. Here the CDR3 DNA reads TGTGCCAGCAGCTCCCCCCCCGCCACTGAAGCTTTCTTT. Residues: CASSSPPATEAFF.

This clonotype appeared a few times. The rearrangement joins TRBV12-3 or TRBV12-4 to TRBJ2-5; D remains ambiguous. The V end lost 5 bases, the J end lost 4 bases, and 8 bases lay between the germline ends. The CDR3 sequence is 12 residues long. The CDR3 DNA reads as TGTGCCAGCAGTGTACGGGTAGAGACCCAGTACTTC. As protein: CASSVRVETQYF.

The J gene is TRBJ2-1, the V gene TRBV5-8; no firm D call. Trimming cost V 0 bases and J 8 bases, with 15 bases left between them. Germline V lookup: CDR1 SGHTS, CDR2 YDEGEE. The CDR3 covers 15 residues. Here the CDR3 reads CASSLGTTKDDEQFF. For the CDR3, the DNA is TGTGCCAGCAGCTTGGGTACAACAAAGGACGATGAGCAGTTCTTC.

This clonotype was counted a few times. J is TRBJ2-5 and V is TRBV12-3 or TRBV12-4, with D uncertain. The CDR3 has 13 amino acids. V lost 7 bases, J lost 1 base, and 10 bases lay in between. The CDR3 region is CASNPGIQETQYF. In DNA form, the CDR3 reads TGTGCCAGCAACCCGGGCATCCAAGAGACCCAGTACTTC.

The sample holds a few counts of this clonotype. J is TRBJ2-7 and V is TRBV6-5; D perhaps matches TRBD1 (6 bases). This CDR3 is 14 amino acids long. Looked up from germline, CDR1 is MNHEY and CDR2 is SVGAGI. V was trimmed by 6 bases and J by 3 bases, leaving 15 bases between them. The CDR3 loop reads CASRFRRDIYEQYF. The CDR3 DNA is TGTGCCAGCAGATTTAGACGGGACATCTACGAGCAGTACTTC.

The chain joins TRBV6-6 to TRBJ1-5; weak D call: TRBD1 (5 bases). CDR3 length: 14 amino acids. V was shortened by 5 bases and J by 6 bases, with 14 bases between the two germline ends. Germline CDR1 reads MNHNY; CDR2 reads SVGAGI (reference sequence). The CDR3 DNA is TGTGCCAGCAGTAGAGGCGGGGCCCGTCAGCCCCAGCATTTT. Protein product: CASSRGGARQPQHF.

There are a few counts of this clonotype. The rearrangement joins TRBV27 to TRBJ1-1, with a tentative D call TRBD1 (5 bases). This CDR3 contains 15 residues. V lost 8 bases to trimming and J lost 7 bases, with 23 bases between them. Germline V gene data show CDR1 as MNHEY and CDR2 as SMNVEV (reference sequence). The CDR3 sequence: CASRLFSGSEFEAFF. CDR3 sequence (DNA): TGTGCCAGCCGATTATTTTCAGGGTCTGAGTTTGAAGCTTTCTTT.

This chain connects TRBV5-1 to TRBJ2-1; 7 positions agree with TRBD2. In germline, CDR1 is SGHRS, CDR2 YFSETQ. Unmatched junction bases numbered 8, after V lost 0 bases and J lost 5 bases. This CDR3 has 16 residues. The CDR3 coding sequence is TGCGCCAGCAGCTTGGTTAAGGGACTACCCCACAATGAGCAGTTCTTC. It encodes CASSLVKGLPHNEQFF.

The table lists this clonotype with many counts. The V gene is TRBV3-1, the J gene TRBJ2-1; D is uncertain. The CDR3 is 16 amino acids. Trimming took 0 bases from V and 6 from J, leaving 15 bases between them. Per the germline V gene, CDR1 is LGHDT and CDR2 is YNNKEL (reference sequence). CDR3 sequence: CASSQDSSITTNEQFF. CDR3 DNA: TGTGCCAGCAGCCAAGATTCGAGCATCACTACCAATGAGCAGTTCTTC.